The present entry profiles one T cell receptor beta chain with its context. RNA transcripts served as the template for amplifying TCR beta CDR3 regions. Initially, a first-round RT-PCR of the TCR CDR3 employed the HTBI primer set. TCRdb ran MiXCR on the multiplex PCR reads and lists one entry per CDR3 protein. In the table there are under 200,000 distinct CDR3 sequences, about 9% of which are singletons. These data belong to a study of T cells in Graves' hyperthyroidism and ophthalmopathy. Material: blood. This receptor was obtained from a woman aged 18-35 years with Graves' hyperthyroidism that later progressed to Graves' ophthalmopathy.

The CDR3 region has the DNA TGCGCCAGCAGCCAACCGGGACAGGGCATATCTGGGGCCAACGTCCTGACTTTC. This sequence encodes CASSQPGQGISGANVLTF. This chain joins TRBV4-1 and TRBJ2-6, with 9 nucleotides matching TRBD1. Germline CDR1 and CDR2: MGHRA and YSYEKL. CDR3 length equals 18 residues. The V and J ends lost 2 bases and 1 base, in that order; junction bases with no gene match: 6.